The sequence of this TCR beta chain was determined in a study of T cells in Graves' hyperthyroidism and ophthalmopathy. Germline trimming cut 5 bases from V and 5 bases from J; bases unmatched to any gene: 12. Germline values: CDR1 MDHEN, CDR2 SYDVKM. This CDR3 spans 16 amino acids. This clonotype came up many times. Clinical symptoms, serum thyroxine, TRAb, thyroid ultrasound and orbital computed tomography established diagnosis. The authors took PBMCs from 8 to 10 ml fresh peripheral blood. It was RNA transcripts that yielded the amplified TCR beta CDR3 regions. The HTBI set primed first-round TCR CDR3 RT-PCR. TCRdb itself ran the multiplex PCR reads through MiXCR, one entry per CDR3 protein. The sample contains around 600,000 distinct CDR3 sequences, about 14% of which appear only once.

Sequenced material: blood. The receptor's source is a woman younger than 30 with Graves' ophthalmopathy. This sequence joins TRBV28 and TRBJ2-1, with 7 bases lining up with TRBD2. This CDR3 is CASSPRGAGAHNEQFF. In DNA, the CDR3 is TGTGCCAGCAGTCCGCGCGGGGCGGGAGCCCACAATGAGCAGTTCTTC.